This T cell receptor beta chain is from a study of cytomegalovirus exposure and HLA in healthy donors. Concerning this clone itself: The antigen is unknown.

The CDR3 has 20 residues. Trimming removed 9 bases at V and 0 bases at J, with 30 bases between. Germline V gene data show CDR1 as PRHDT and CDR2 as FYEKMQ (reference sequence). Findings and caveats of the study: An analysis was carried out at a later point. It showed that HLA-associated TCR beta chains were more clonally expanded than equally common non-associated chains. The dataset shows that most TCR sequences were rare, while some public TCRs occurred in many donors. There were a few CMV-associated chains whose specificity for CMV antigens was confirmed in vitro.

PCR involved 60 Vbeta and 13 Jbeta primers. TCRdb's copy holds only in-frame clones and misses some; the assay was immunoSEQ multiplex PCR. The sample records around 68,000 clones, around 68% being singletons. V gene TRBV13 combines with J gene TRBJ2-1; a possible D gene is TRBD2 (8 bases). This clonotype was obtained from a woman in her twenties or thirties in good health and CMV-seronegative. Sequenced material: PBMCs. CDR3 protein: CARNMTGRESGGLSYNEQFF. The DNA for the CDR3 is TGTGCCAGAAATATGACAGGGAGGGAAAGCGGGGGCCTCTCCTACAATGAGCAGTTCTTC.